The rows below give T cell receptor beta chains drawn from one sample of a study of shared clonotypes between healthy human individuals. Produced via immunoSEQ multiplex PCR; TCRdb's table is partial and in-frame only. The sample records roughly 2,000,000 clones, 93% being singletons. Specimen: naive CD8+ T cells from PBMCs. Receptor source: a man aged 18 to 29 in good health. Some clones in this sample may be carry-over from other donors' samples. CDR3s leave out the opening cysteine and the closing phenylalanine or tryptophan.

V gene: TRBV7-6; J gene: TRBJ2-2; CDR3 protein: ASSLAGTRRTGELF
V gene: TRBV28; J gene: TRBJ2-1; CDR3 protein: ASSFPPGGPYNEQF
V gene: TRBV19; J gene: TRBJ1-5; CDR3 protein: ASSIGVQGNQPQH
V gene: TRBV6-6; J gene: TRBJ2-1; CDR3 protein: ASSFLAGGFNEQF
V gene: TRBV7-9; J gene: TRBJ2-6; CDR3 protein: ASRPGQGAPSGANVLT
V gene: TRBV6-5; J gene: TRBJ2-7; CDR3 protein: ASSYDRGRYEQY
V gene: TRBV19; J gene: TRBJ1-1; CDR3 protein: ASSPGGGYEAF
V gene: TRBV27; J gene: TRBJ2-7; CDR3 protein: ASSLSTGPYEQY
V gene: TRBV6-1; J gene: TRBJ2-7; CDR3 protein: ASSLSTAYEQY
V gene: TRBV5-6; J gene: TRBJ2-7; CDR3 protein: ASSLMLAGHYEQY
V gene: TRBV27; J gene: TRBJ2-3; CDR3 protein: ASSLLVPQGTDTQY
V gene: TRBV28; J gene: TRBJ1-2; CDR3 protein: ASSVLPQDGYT
V gene: TRBV7-2; J gene: TRBJ2-1; CDR3 protein: ASSSKYNEQF
V gene: TRBV5-1; J gene: TRBJ2-7; CDR3 protein: ASRGKGEINYEQY
V gene: TRBV27; J gene: TRBJ1-2; CDR3 protein: ASSLYLGWNYGYT
V gene: TRBV13; J gene: TRBJ2-1; CDR3 protein: ASSLGGGSYHEQF
V gene: TRBV6-5; J gene: TRBJ2-7; CDR3 protein: ASSYSSGRAYEQY
V gene: TRBV19; J gene: TRBJ2-7; CDR3 protein: ASSASQGRYEQY
V gene: TRBV19; J gene: TRBJ1-1; CDR3 protein: ASSMMEGAEAF
V gene: TRBV5-1; J gene: TRBJ1-5; CDR3 protein: ASSLAGGSNQPQH
V gene: TRBV27; J gene: TRBJ2-7; CDR3 protein: ASSPQHRGGSYEQY
V gene: TRBV4-3; J gene: TRBJ2-3; CDR3 protein: ASSQGTGPFADTQY
V gene: TRBV5-6; J gene: TRBJ1-1; CDR3 protein: ASSLEAGLEAF
V gene: TRBV5-6; J gene: TRBJ1-1; CDR3 protein: ASSWGLNEAF
V gene: TRBV5-8; J gene: TRBJ2-7; CDR3 protein: ASSLRQTYEQY
V gene: TRBV6-5; J gene: TRBJ2-7; CDR3 protein: ASSYRREGSYEQY
V gene: TRBV5-1; J gene: TRBJ2-7; CDR3 protein: ASSTWDSSSYEQY
V gene: TRBV28; J gene: TRBJ2-7; CDR3 protein: ASSSRTGNYEQY